This T cell receptor beta chain was identified during a study of post-analysis software for immune sequencing data. Unique molecular identifiers featured in each of the TCR beta cDNA libraries. Once roughly 0.85 to 11 million T cells were used, roughly 0.5 million cDNA molecules resulted. MiXCR was run by TCRdb on the PCR reads, yielding one entry per CDR3 protein. Altogether roughly 620,000 distinct CDR3 sequences are present, roughly 46% being singletons, with the ten largest covering more than 1.5%. General study points: When patients were compared with controls, roughly five TRBV segments were more frequent, TRBV5-6, TRBV5-1 and TRBV20-1 among them. Diversity measured as normalized Chao1 was significantly lower in multiple sclerosis patients than in controls.

Germline V gives CDR1 SQVTM, CDR2 ANQGSEA. The CDR3 runs to 12 residues. Trimming cost V 7 bases and J 2 bases; bases outside gene matches: 1. In the case of this clonotype: Its antigen is currently unknown.

The sequencing sample was made of blood. The clonotype was recovered from a girl between 5 and 17 years old with multiple sclerosis. The chain recombines TRBV29-1 with TRBJ1-1; 10 bases are shared with TRBD1. As DNA, the CDR3 is TGCAGCGGGACAGGGGGAAACACTGAAGCTTTCTTT. As protein: CSGTGGNTEAFF.